This paragraph covers one T cell receptor (beta chain) sequence. This PCR relied on a set of 60 Vbeta primers and 13 Jbeta primers. Some clones are missing from TCRdb's copy, which holds only in-frame ones; the method was immunoSEQ multiplex PCR. The sample includes about 200,000 clones, about 83% of them seen just once. This sample was included in a study of cytomegalovirus exposure and HLA in healthy donors. Germline trimming cut 0 bases from V and 7 bases from J; bases unmatched to any gene: 9. From germline, CDR1 is SGHNT and CDR2 YYREEE (reference sequence). The CDR3 covers 16 residues. Sequencing input: PBMCs. The TCR sequence derives from a man in his forties in good health and CMV-seronegative. This chain joins TRBV5-4 and TRBJ2-1, with 8 bases lining up with TRBD1. The CDR3 sequence is CASSLARTGNYNEQFF. CDR3 sequence (DNA): TGTGCCAGCAGCTTGGCTAGGACAGGGAATTATAATGAGCAGTTCTTC.